The 32 T cell receptor beta chains below were found in one sample sequenced in a study of T cells in localized non-small cell lung cancer. Only in-frame clones appear in the TCRdb table, and some are missing; sequencing was by immunoSEQ multiplex PCR. The sample contains 55,000 or so clones, around three quarters of which appear only once. The input for sequencing was PBMCs, taken before any cancer treatment. The receptor source for this set is a woman between 35 and 70 years old with stage II lung adenocarcinoma.

This clone came up a few times. V and J are TRBV5-5 and TRBJ1-2; D call uncertain. V lost 0 bases, J lost 5 bases, and 5 bases lay in between. Germline lookup yields CDR1 SGHKS and CDR2 YYEKEE (reference sequence). The CDR3 extends over 12 amino acids. CDR3 nucleotide sequence: TGTGCCAGCAGCTTGGAGTTTTATGGCTACACCTTC. It translates to CASSLEFYGYTF.

The chain carries TRBV28 and TRBJ2-5; D unresolved. Germline V gives CDR1 MDHEN, CDR2 SYDVKM. V was clipped by 6 bases and J by 4 bases, with 21 bases between them. This CDR3 is built from 16 residues. The CDR3 nucleotides are TGTGCCAGCAGCCCCGGGCCTCGGACGTCTGGAGAGACCCAGTACTTC. It specifies CASSPGPRTSGETQYF. The variable domain in full, with the rest retrieved from reference TRBV28 and TRBJ2-5, is DVKVTQSSRYLVKRTGEKVFLECVQDMDHENMFWYRQDPGLGLRLIYFSYDVKMKEKGDIPEGYSVSREKKERFSLILESASTNQTSMYLCASSPGPRTSGETQYFGPGTRLLVL.

V and J are TRBV27 and TRBJ1-4, with D possibly matching TRBD1 (6 bases). The CDR3 is 14 amino acids. V lost 6 bases to trimming and J lost 8 bases, with 16 bases between them. Germline CDR1 is MNHEY and CDR2 is SMNVEV (reference sequence). The CDR3 DNA reads as TGTGCCAGCAGCCAACAGGGAAAGGGCGAAAAACTGTTTTTT. The encoded protein is CASSQQGKGEKLFF.

V usage is TRBV14 and J usage is TRBJ2-5; D gene ambiguous. V lost 4 bases and J lost 4, with 7 bases in between. Germline V CDR1 and CDR2: SGHDN, FVKESK. This CDR3 region has 12 residues. CDR3 DNA sequence: TGTGCCAGCAGCCGGGCCCGAGAGACCCAGTACTTC. It translates to CASSRARETQYF.

This clone was detected only a few times. This chain joins TRBV7-9 and TRBJ2-7, with D hard to call. The CDR3 loop spans 12 amino acids. Germline lookup yields CDR1 SEHNR and CDR2 FQNEAQ (reference sequence). Trimming stripped 4 bases from V and 3 bases from J, with 7 bases between. The chain's CDR3 is CASSSNGYEQYF. The CDR3 DNA is TGTGCCAGCAGCTCCAACGGCTACGAGCAGTACTTC. Looking up the rest from reference TRBV7-9 and TRBJ2-7 gives the full variable domain: DTGVSQNPRHKITKRGQNVTFRCDPISEHNRLYWYRQTLGQGPEFLTYFQNEAQLEKSRLLSDRFSAERPKGSFSTLEIQRTEQGDSAMYLCASSSNGYEQYFGPGTRLTVT.

The rearrangement links TRBV5-1 to TRBJ1-4; possible D gene TRBD1, 6 bases. The CDR3 runs to 15 residues. V lost 1 base and J 8 bases, leaving 15 bases between the germline ends. Germline V gene sequence: CDR1 SGHRS, CDR2 YFSETQ. As DNA, the CDR3 is TGCGCCAGCAGCTTGCAGACCGGACAGACCGAAAAACTGTTTTTT. Protein sequence: CASSLQTGQTEKLFF.

V gene TRBV6-1 combines with J gene TRBJ1-2, with D unresolved. The CDR3 sequence is 13 residues long. The germline gives CDR1 MNHNS, CDR2 SASEGT. The germline V and J ends were trimmed by 6 bases and 4 bases, with 12 bases remaining between them. CDR3 in amino acids: CASSASEAYGYTF. The CDR3 DNA is TGTGCCAGCAGCGCCTCAGAGGCCTATGGCTACACCTTC.

Regarding this clone: One end of the junction does not line up with germline, which may come from a read error. CDR3 in amino acids: CTSLQGGYRVGGYTF. CDR3 nucleotides: TGTACCAGCCTGCAGGGAGGATATAGGGTGGGCGGCTACACCTTC. The V call is TRBV28, the J call TRBJ1-2; a weak D match, TRBD1 (5 bases). The CDR3 runs to 15 residues. The germline gives CDR1 MDHEN, CDR2 SYDVKM.

Concerning this clone: Other DNA sequences in the sample encode the same CDR3. V usage is TRBV6-5 and J usage is TRBJ1-1; perhaps TRBD1 as D (5 bases). V was cut by 2 bases and J by 2 bases, with 9 bases left in between. The germline gives CDR1 MNHEY, CDR2 SVGAGI. This CDR3 is 14 amino acids long. CDR3 in DNA: TGTGCCAGCAGTTACCTGCAGGGCAACACTGAAGCTTTCTTT. This encodes CASSYLQGNTEAFF.

This chain links TRBV30 with TRBJ2-7; D assignment may be TRBD1 or TRBD2 (6 bases each). Germline V lookup: CDR1 GTSNPN, CDR2 SVGIG (reference sequence). The CDR3 is made up of 14 amino acids. The V gene lost 0 bases and the J gene lost 9 bases, with 18 bases spanning the gap. This chain's CDR3 is CAWSVGGQGPGQYF. The DNA of the CDR3 is TGTGCCTGGAGTGTGGGGGGACAAGGGCCCGGGCAGTACTTC.

This chain connects TRBV13 to TRBJ2-3; TRBD1 is a possible D gene (7 bases). V dropped 0 bases and J dropped 5 bases, with 27 bases sitting between them. The length of the CDR3 is 20 residues. CDR1 is PRHDT and CDR2 is FYEKMQ in the germline V gene (reference sequence). CDR3 in amino acids: CASSLGLQGEEWFSGDTQYF. CDR3 bases: TGTGCCAGCAGCTTAGGCCTTCAGGGGGAGGAATGGTTCTCTGGAGATACGCAGTATTTT.

A single count supports this clone. The chain has TRBV6-5 and TRBJ1-1; 7 nucleotides line up with TRBD1. Looked up from germline, CDR1 is MNHEY and CDR2 is SVGAGI. The CDR3 consists of 15 residues. Germline trimming cut 5 bases from V and 3 bases from J; bases unmatched to any gene: 9. CDR3 nucleotides: TGTGCCAGCAGTCCCAGCGACAGGGCGGACACTGAAGCTTTCTTT. Translating gives CASSPSDRADTEAFF.

The count of this clone is one. The gene calls are TRBV28 and TRBJ1-1, with 8 bases aligning to TRBD1. With 8 bases clipped from V and 1 base from J, the junction kept 9 bases outside the gene matches. The CDR3 length is 15 residues. Germline assignment: CDR1 MDHEN and CDR2 SYDVKM. CDR3 sequence: CASDSSGTGNTEAFF. The CDR3 DNA follows: TGTGCCAGCGATTCCTCCGGGACAGGGAACACTGAAGCTTTCTTT. Based on the CDR3 plus reference TRBV28 and TRBJ1-1, the full variable domain is DVKVTQSSRYLVKRTGEKVFLECVQDMDHENMFWYRQDPGLGLRLIYFSYDVKMKEKGDIPEGYSVSREKKERFSLILESASTNQTSMYLCASDSSGTGNTEAFFGQGTRLTVV.

The rearrangement joins TRBV11-2 to TRBJ2-1; 12 nucleotides match TRBD2. Germline V gene sequence: CDR1 SGHAT, CDR2 FQNNGV. The CDR3 spans 17 residues. With V trimmed by 8 bases and J by 0 bases, 8 bases remained unmatched. The CDR3 region is CASGLAGGSSSYNEQFF. CDR3 bases: TGTGCCAGCGGGCTAGCGGGGGGGTCTAGCTCCTACAATGAGCAGTTCTTC.

The chain has TRBV9 and TRBJ2-1, with TRBD1 as a possible D gene (5 bases). CDR1 and CDR2 (germline): SGDLS, YYNGEE. V lost 0 bases, J lost 4 bases, and 11 bases lay in between. This CDR3 has 15 amino acids. The CDR3 sequence is CASSVGQNIYNEQFF. DNA of the CDR3: TGTGCCAGCAGCGTAGGACAGAACATATACAATGAGCAGTTCTTC.

The CDR3 loop reads CASSAASATNEKLFF. CDR3 nucleotides: TGTGCCAGCAGTGCGGCGAGCGCAACTAATGAAAAACTGTTTTTT. The chain combines TRBV6-1 with TRBJ1-4; D is ambiguous. Germline loops: CDR1 MNHNS, CDR2 SASEGT. Trimming shortened V by 4 bases and J by 0 bases, and 9 bases separated the two germline ends. The CDR3 contains 15 residues.

V is TRBV7-3 and J is TRBJ2-2; 8 bases line up with TRBD1. The CDR3 loop spans 14 amino acids. Germline V CDR1 and CDR2: SGHTA, FQGTGA. J lost 6 bases, V lost 5 bases, and 5 bases had no gene match. The CDR3 region has the DNA TGTGCCAGCAGCCAGCTACAGGGGGCCGGGGAGCTGTTTTTT. Translated, it gives CASSQLQGAGELFF. Full variable domain (remainder filled in from reference TRBV7-3 and TRBJ2-2): GAGVSQTPSNKVTEKGKYVELRCDPISGHTALYWYRQSLGQGPEFLIYFQGTGAADDSGLPNDRFFAVRPEGSVSTLKIQRTERGDSAVYLCASSQLQGAGELFFGEGSRLTVL.

The chain is built from TRBV6-4 and TRBJ1-1; D not certain. The CDR3 extends over 13 amino acids. Germline CDR1 is MRHNA and CDR2 is SNTAGT. The ends were cut back, 7 bases at V and 0 bases at J, with 9 bases in the middle. In DNA form, the CDR3 reads TGTGCCAGCAAAGCGGAAATGAACACTGAAGCTTTCTTT. It codes for CASKAEMNTEAFF.

The rearrangement links TRBV5-6 to TRBJ1-5; possible D gene TRBD1, 6 bases. CDR1 SGHDT and CDR2 YYEEEE come from the germline V gene. The V end lost 1 base, the J end lost 5 bases, and 13 bases lay between the germline ends. This CDR3 has 15 amino acids. CDR3 nucleotides: TGTGCCAGCAGCTTGATGACAGGTATCGATCAGCCCCAGCATTTT. Its translation: CASSLMTGIDQPQHF. The variable domain in full, with the rest retrieved from reference TRBV5-6 and TRBJ1-5, is DAGVTQSPTHLIKTRGQQVTLRCSPKSGHDTVSWYQQALGQGPQFIFQYYEEEERQRGNFPDRFSGHQFPNYSSELNVNALLLGDSALYLCASSLMTGIDQPQHFGDGTRLSIL.

The chain carries TRBV7-2 and TRBJ2-5; D is possibly TRBD2 (7 bases). V lost 6 bases to trimming and J lost 5 bases, with 16 bases between them. The CDR3 runs 14 residues. CDR1 and CDR2 (germline): SGHTA, FQGNSA. CDR3 protein: CASRGGGAAETQYF. DNA for the CDR3: TGTGCCAGCAGGGGAGGGGGGGCCGCGGAGACCCAGTACTTC.

Only one count was recorded for this clone. This chain links TRBV7-9 with TRBJ1-1; D remains ambiguous. There are 14 residues in the CDR3. Germline V CDR1 and CDR2: SEHNR, FQNEAQ (reference sequence). Trimming stripped 5 bases from V and 0 bases from J, with 10 bases between. Here the CDR3 DNA reads TGTGCCAGCAGCGCGCACGGAATGAACACTGAAGCTTTCTTT. This sequence encodes CASSAHGMNTEAFF.

V gene TRBV6-6 combines with J gene TRBJ2-5; D ambiguous. The germline V gene encodes CDR1 MNHNY and CDR2 SVGAGI (reference sequence). Trimming removed 6 bases from V and 5 bases from J, with 7 bases in between. This CDR3 has 11 amino acids. CDR3 region: CASSQSETQYF. The DNA of the CDR3 is TGTGCCAGCAGCCAGTCCGAGACCCAGTACTTC.

J is TRBJ1-5 and V is TRBV27, with 7 bases matching TRBD1. The CDR3 runs 14 residues. With 3 bases clipped from V and 4 bases from J, the junction kept 3 bases outside the gene matches. Germline lookup yields CDR1 MNHEY and CDR2 SMNVEV (reference sequence). The DNA for the CDR3 is TGTGCCAGCAGTTTTAAGGGGGCGAATCAGCCCCAGCATTTT. Amino acids: CASSFKGANQPQHF.

The genes are TRBV6-6 and TRBJ1-1; the D gene is possibly TRBD1 (6 bases). The CDR3 runs to 14 residues. In germline, CDR1 is MNHNY, CDR2 SVGAGI (reference sequence). V was clipped by 8 bases and J by 5 bases, with 18 bases between them. The CDR3 nucleotides read TGTGCCAGCCTCTTGGGAGGGGGTGGAACTGAAGCTTTCTTT. Amino acid sequence: CASLLGGGGTEAFF.

The rearrangement joins TRBV6-5 to TRBJ2-7; D is unresolved. The ends were cut back, 5 bases at V and 2 bases at J, with 10 bases in the middle. CDR1 and CDR2 (germline): MNHEY, SVGAGI. This CDR3 is built from 13 residues. The CDR3 is CASSQTSTYEQYF. DNA for the CDR3: TGTGCCAGCAGTCAGACAAGTACCTACGAGCAGTACTTC.

This clone has just a few counts. This rearrangement joins TRBV15 to TRBJ2-2, with D uncertain. Germline V gives CDR1 LNHNV, CDR2 YYDKDF (reference sequence). The CDR3 is 13 residues long. The V end lost 0 bases, the J end lost 5 bases, and 4 bases lay between the germline ends. Here the CDR3 reads CATSRDRTGELFF. CDR3 sequence (DNA): TGTGCCACCAGCAGAGACCGAACCGGGGAGCTGTTTTTT. Together with reference TRBV15 and TRBJ2-2, the CDR3 gives the full variable domain: DAMVIQNPRYQVTQFGKPVTLSCSQTLNHNVMYWYQQKSSQAPKLLFHYYDKDFNNEADTPDNFQSRRPNTSFCFLDIRSPGLGDTAMYLCATSRDRTGELFFGEGSRLTVL.

This chain connects TRBV28 to TRBJ2-2; the match to TRBD2 covers 8 bases. Germline V gene sequence: CDR1 MDHEN, CDR2 SYDVKM. With V trimmed by 10 bases and J by 0 bases, 4 bases remained unmatched. The CDR3 loop spans 14 amino acids. CDR3 sequence: CATTGGANTGELFF. The DNA of the CDR3 is TGTGCCACCACGGGGGGGGCGAACACCGGGGAGCTGTTTTTT.

There are a few counts of this clone. V gene TRBV5-1 combines with J gene TRBJ1-1; D not certain. This CDR3 region has 13 residues. Germline CDR1 reads SGHRS; CDR2 reads YFSETQ. The V end was cut by 5 bases, the J end by 1 base, with 9 bases between. CDR3 amino acids: CASSIGWNTEAFF. The CDR3 DNA is TGCGCCAGCAGTATTGGTTGGAACACTGAAGCTTTCTTT.

This clone was observed once. The V and J genes are TRBV6-6 and TRBJ1-5; the match to TRBD1 covers 7 bases. Germline CDR1 MNHNY, CDR2 SVGAGI (reference sequence). J gave up 1 base and V 7 bases, and 1 base lay outside the gene matches. This CDR3 region has 13 residues. CDR3 in DNA: TGTGCCAGCATCAGGGGGAGCAATCAGCCCCAGCATTTT. This gives the protein CASIRGSNQPQHF.

This clone was found a few times. The rearrangement uses TRBV5-1 and TRBJ1-6; 10 positions agree with TRBD1. Germline V gene sequence: CDR1 SGHRS, CDR2 YFSETQ. With V trimmed by 1 base and J by 10 bases, 8 bases remained unmatched. This CDR3 comprises 16 residues. The CDR3 DNA is TGCGCCAGCAGCTTGAATGCCGACAGGGGGCTCTCACCCCTCCACTTT. Translating gives CASSLNADRGLSPLHF.

The chain employs TRBV19 and TRBJ2-1, with TRBD1 identical over 8 bases. In germline, CDR1 is LNHDA, CDR2 SQIVND (reference sequence). Losses at the gene ends were 3 bases for V and 3 bases for J; bases not matched to a gene: 16. There are 19 residues in the CDR3. DNA of the CDR3: TGTGCCAGTAGTATGTTTAGGGCAGGGGGCGCGTTAGGCTACAATGAGCAGTTCTTC. This sequence encodes CASSMFRAGGALGYNEQFF.

Here the CDR3 reads CASSIRTAFSGNTIYF. CDR3 nucleotide sequence: TGTGCCAGTAGTATAAGGACAGCCTTCTCTGGAAACACCATATATTTT. The chain joins TRBV19 to TRBJ1-3; possibly TRBD1 for D (6 bases). V shed 2 bases and J shed 0 bases, with 11 bases lying between them. Germline lookup yields CDR1 LNHDA and CDR2 SQIVND (reference sequence). The CDR3 sequence is 16 residues long.